These 2 T cell receptor beta chains share one sample of origin, sequenced in a study of shared clonotypes between healthy human individuals (dated by TCRdb to about 2020). CD8 naive samples consisted of CD45RO-negative cells that were positively selected for CCR7, yielding a CD45RA+CCR7+ population without TemRA cells. Library preparation was by the immunoSEQ multiplex PCR assay. Imported from immuneACCESS, the table was reduced by TCRdb to in-frame sequences with V and J called. These copies leave out some clones; in studies compared against another copy, an unresolved V gene accounts for under half, and the cause of the remainder is not known. This sample has about 2.1 million clones in its table, and just under 95% of those were observed once. The leading ten clones occupy approximately 1.7% of the sample. The sample comprised naive CD8+ T cells from PBMCs. The cell subset or site label corresponds to: CD45RA+CCR7+. Source of these receptors: a man aged 18 to 29 in good health. Some clones in this sample may be carry-over from other donors' samples.

To note about this clone: Other nucleotide sequences from this sample produce the same CDR3. The rearrangement links TRBV27 to TRBJ2-7; D remains unclear. Germline-derived CDR1 and CDR2 are MNHEY and SMNVEV (reference sequence). The CDR3 spans 12 residues. V was cut by 6 bases and J by 6 bases, with 12 bases left in between. The CDR3 nucleotides read TGTGCCAGCAGCGCCGTTTTGGGCGAGCAGTACTTC. This encodes CASSAVLGEQYF.

The genes are TRBV6-4 and TRBJ2-3; 8 positions agree with TRBD2. After removal of 4 bases from V and 3 bases from J, the junction contained 9 bases not matched to a gene. The V gene's germline CDR1 is MRHNA and CDR2 SNTAGT. The CDR3 consists of 16 residues. The CDR3 loop is CASSASAAGATDTQYF. DNA for the CDR3: TGTGCCAGCAGTGCTTCCGCAGCGGGAGCAACAGATACGCAGTATTTT.